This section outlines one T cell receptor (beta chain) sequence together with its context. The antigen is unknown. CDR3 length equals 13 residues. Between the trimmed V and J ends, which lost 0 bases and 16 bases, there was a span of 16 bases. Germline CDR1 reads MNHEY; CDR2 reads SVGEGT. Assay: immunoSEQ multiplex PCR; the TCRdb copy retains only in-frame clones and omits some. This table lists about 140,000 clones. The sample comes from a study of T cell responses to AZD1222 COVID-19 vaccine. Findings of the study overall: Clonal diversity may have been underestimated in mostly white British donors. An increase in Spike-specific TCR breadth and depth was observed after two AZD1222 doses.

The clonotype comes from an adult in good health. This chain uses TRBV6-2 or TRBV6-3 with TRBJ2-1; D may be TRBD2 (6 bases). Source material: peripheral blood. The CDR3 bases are TGTGCCAGCAGTTACTCGTCGGCGGGGTCGGGATTCTTC. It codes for CASSYSSAGSGFF.